The rows below give T cell receptor beta chains drawn from one sample of a study of cytomegalovirus exposure and HLA in healthy donors. Method: immunoSEQ multiplex PCR; TCRdb's copy keeps in-frame clones and lacks some. The sample has about 75,000 clones, around 85% seen once. What was sequenced was PBMCs. These TCRs come from a man aged 25-45 years in good health and CMV-seronegative. Each CDR3 is given with its conserved first and last residue. A D gene is named only where the DNA matches it firmly. Size tells how often a clone was seen (once, few, many) or the class of an expanded clone, and some rows leave it out.

CDR3: CASSLAGSSYNEQFF; DNA: TGTGCCAGCAGCCTAGCGGGGAGCTCCTACAATGAGCAGTTCTTC; J: TRBJ2-1; size: once; D: TRBD2; V: TRBV5-6
CDR3: CSVDGGSRPGELFF; DNA: TGCAGCGTTGATGGCGGGAGTCGCCCGGGGGAGCTGTTTTTT; J: TRBJ2-2; size: .; D: TRBD2; V: TRBV29-1
CDR3: CASRPGGKYEQYF; DNA: TGCGCCAGCAGGCCAGGGGGAAAATACGAGCAGTACTTC; J: TRBJ2-7; size: .; D: TRBD1; V: TRBV10-1
CDR3: CASSLARTSGRAGELFF; DNA: TGTGCCAGCAGCTTAGCGAGGACTAGCGGGAGGGCCGGGGAGCTGTTTTTT; J: TRBJ2-2; size: .; D: TRBD2; V: TRBV11-2
CDR3: CASSLGSGTAEAFF; DNA: TGTGCCAGCAGCTTAGGGTCGGGAACCGCTGAAGCTTTCTTT; J: TRBJ1-1; size: .; D: .; V: TRBV13
CDR3: CASSYPAGDRVYEQYF; DNA: TGTGCCAGCAGTTATCCGGCAGGGGACAGGGTCTACGAGCAGTACTTC; J: TRBJ2-7; size: once; D: TRBD1; V: TRBV6-5
CDR3: CASSFLLSTDTQYF; DNA: TGTGCCAGCAGTTTCCTCCTAAGCACAGATACGCAGTATTTT; J: TRBJ2-3; size: .; D: .; V: TRBV27
CDR3: CASSTRDYTSYEQYF; DNA: TGTGCCAGCAGCACCCGGGACTACACATCCTACGAGCAGTACTTC; J: TRBJ2-7; size: .; D: TRBD2; V: TRBV9
CDR3: CASSTGASQYGYTF; DNA: TGTGCCAGCAGCACAGGGGCGAGCCAGTATGGCTACACCTTC; J: TRBJ1-2; size: .; D: TRBD1; V: TRBV28
CDR3: CASSVGGQASGNTIYF; DNA: TGTGCCAGCAGCGTGGGAGGACAGGCCTCTGGAAACACCATATATTTT; J: TRBJ1-3; size: .; D: TRBD1; V: TRBV9
CDR3: CASSSGQGNEKLFF; DNA: TGTGCCAGCAGTTCGGGACAGGGTAACGAAAAACTGTTTTTT; J: TRBJ1-4; size: .; D: TRBD1; V: TRBV28
CDR3: CASSYPGQGNEQFF; DNA: TGTGCCAGCAGTTACCCCGGACAGGGAAATGAGCAGTTCTTC; J: TRBJ2-1; size: .; D: TRBD1; V: TRBV6-6
CDR3: CASSLGLGTDTQYF; DNA: TGCGCCAGCAGCTTGGGGCTAGGAACAGATACGCAGTATTTT; J: TRBJ2-3; size: .; D: .; V: TRBV5-1
CDR3: CASRSVGVSKNTQYF; DNA: TGCGCCAGCAGATCTGTAGGGGTATCGAAAAATACGCAGTATTTT; J: TRBJ2-3; size: .; D: .; V: TRBV5-1
CDR3: CASSVDQREYTGELFF; DNA: TGTGCCAGCAGCGTAGATCAGCGGGAGTATACCGGGGAGCTGTTTTTT; J: TRBJ2-2; size: .; D: TRBD2; V: TRBV9
CDR3: CATKLKAQKLFF; DNA: TGTGCCACCAAACTAAAAGCCCAAAAACTGTTTTTT; J: TRBJ1-4; size: .; D: .; V: TRBV21-1
CDR3: CASSGGTGAEDEQYF; DNA: TGTGCCAGCAGTGGGGGGACAGGGGCTGAAGACGAGCAGTACTTC; J: TRBJ2-7; size: .; D: TRBD1; V: TRBV2
CDR3: CASHTGTGGSNTGELFF; DNA: TGTGCCAGCCACACCGGGACAGGGGGGTCTAACACCGGGGAGCTGTTTTTT; J: TRBJ2-2; size: .; D: TRBD1; V: TRBV27
CDR3: CASSLEGGAEQFF; DNA: TGTGCCAGCAGCTTAGAAGGGGGGGCTGAGCAGTTCTTC; J: TRBJ2-1; size: .; D: .; V: TRBV7-7
CDR3: CASSLPSSEQYF; DNA: TGCGCCAGCAGCTTGCCTAGCAGCGAGCAGTACTTC; J: TRBJ2-7; size: .; D: .; V: TRBV5-1
CDR3: CASTGGRGNTEAFF; DNA: TGCGCCAGCACGGGGGGCCGGGGGAACACTGAAGCTTTCTTT; J: TRBJ1-1; size: once; D: .; V: TRBV5-1
CDR3: CASRGNMQQGPGGTNEKLFF; DNA: TGTGCCAGCAGGGGAAATATGCAACAGGGACCCGGCGGAACTAATGAAAAACTGTTTTTT; J: TRBJ1-4; size: .; D: .; V: TRBV2
CDR3: CASSPFERGVAPAYNEQFF; DNA: TGTGCCAGCTCACCATTTGAGCGGGGGGTCGCCCCGGCCTACAATGAGCAGTTCTTC; J: TRBJ2-1; size: .; D: TRBD2; V: TRBV18
CDR3: CASSPRDSINEQFF; DNA: TGTGCCAGCAGCCCTCGGGACAGCATCAATGAGCAGTTCTTC; J: TRBJ2-1; size: once; D: TRBD1; V: TRBV9
CDR3: CASGSGGVPRLPDTQYF; DNA: TGTGCCAGTGGAAGCGGGGGGGTACCGAGACTCCCAGATACGCAGTATTTT; J: TRBJ2-3; size: few; D: TRBD2; V: TRBV6-7
CDR3: CASSLGQGSTGELFF; DNA: TGTGCCAGCAGCTTAGGACAGGGGAGTACCGGGGAGCTGTTTTTT; J: TRBJ2-2; size: .; D: TRBD1; V: TRBV7-7
CDR3: CASSQGPGGNQPQHF; DNA: TGCGCCAGCAGCCAAGGTCCAGGGGGGAATCAGCCCCAGCATTTT; J: TRBJ1-5; size: once; D: TRBD1; V: TRBV4-1
CDR3: CASSLDLGHTGEQYF; DNA: TGTGCCAGCAGCTTAGATCTTGGCCATACAGGCGAGCAGTACTTC; J: TRBJ2-7; size: .; D: .; V: TRBV11-2
CDR3: CSVEGEERGETQYF; DNA: TGCAGCGTTGAAGGGGAGGAACGGGGAGAGACCCAGTACTTC; J: TRBJ2-5; size: .; D: .; V: TRBV29-1